Sequencing of this TCR beta chain was carried out in a study of T cell repertoires in cytomegalovirus infection. Across the whole study: Public TCR beta signatures were indicative of both CMV infection and a matching HLA type. Whole-study findings and limits: Ex vivo, HLA-C-restricted CMV-specific TCR beta clonotypes prevailed over the rest of the response.

TCRdb used MiXCR to reprocess the reads, holding one entry per CDR3 protein. The profile covers roughly 640,000 distinct CDR3 sequences, with 24% appearing a single time and under 8.5% taken by the ten largest. In the case of this clonotype: Its specificity is not known.

This CDR3 is 16 amino acids long. Germline V gene sequence: CDR1 MDHEN, CDR2 SYDVKM. V lost 9 bases, J lost 2 bases, and 15 bases stayed unmatched. Sequencing was carried out using CD8+ T cells from PBMCs. This chain connects TRBV28 to TRBJ2-7; the match to TRBD1 covers 8 bases. This TCR derives from a human donor in good health (CMV status not recorded). Some clones in this sample may be carry-over from other donors' samples. Here the CDR3 reads CASMGQGAFAPYEQYV. CDR3 DNA sequence: TGTGCCAGTATGGGGCAGGGGGCGTTTGCCCCCTACGAGCAGTACGTC.